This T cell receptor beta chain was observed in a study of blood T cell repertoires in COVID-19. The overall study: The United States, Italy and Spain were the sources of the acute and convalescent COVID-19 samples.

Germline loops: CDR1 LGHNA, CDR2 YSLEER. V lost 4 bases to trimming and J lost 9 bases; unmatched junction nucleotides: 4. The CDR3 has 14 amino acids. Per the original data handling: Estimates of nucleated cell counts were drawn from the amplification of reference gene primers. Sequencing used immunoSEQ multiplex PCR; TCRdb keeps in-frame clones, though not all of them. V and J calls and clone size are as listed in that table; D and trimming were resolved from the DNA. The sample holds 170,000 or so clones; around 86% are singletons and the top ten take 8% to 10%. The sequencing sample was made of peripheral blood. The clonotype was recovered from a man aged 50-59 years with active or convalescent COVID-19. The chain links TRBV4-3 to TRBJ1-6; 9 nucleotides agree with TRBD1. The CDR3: CASSRTGGSSPLHF. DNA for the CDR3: TGCGCCAGCAGCCGAACAGGGGGCAGTTCACCCCTCCACTTT.